This T cell receptor beta chain is from a study of early T cells in non-severe SARS-CoV-2 infection. Looking at the study overall: The study sequenced bulk RNA from unsorted whole blood, with chains unpaired. Study-wide results and caveats: Anti-spike CD8 specificities were favored by VDJdb matching, whose results missed private and CD4 specificities.

Germline loops: CDR1 SNHLY, CDR2 FYNNEI. Trimming stripped 7 bases from V and 0 bases from J, with 13 bases between. CDR3 length: 14 amino acids. This clonotype was found once. Its antigen remains unidentified. Individual cDNA molecules received unique molecular identifiers during library preparation. TCRdb reprocessed the 5' RACE reads via MiXCR and lists one record per CDR3 protein. Of some 58,000 distinct CDR3 sequences listed, about 11% are singletons. The origin of this receptor is an adult who was a healthcare worker with PCR-confirmed SARS-CoV-2 infection or an uninfected control (not recorded which). Sequencing used whole blood, obtained at baseline. The rearrangement uses TRBV2 and TRBJ2-7; D not resolved. Here the CDR3 DNA reads TGTGCCAGCACGAACTTCGGTCGCTCCTACGAGCAGTACTTC. It yields the protein CASTNFGRSYEQYF.